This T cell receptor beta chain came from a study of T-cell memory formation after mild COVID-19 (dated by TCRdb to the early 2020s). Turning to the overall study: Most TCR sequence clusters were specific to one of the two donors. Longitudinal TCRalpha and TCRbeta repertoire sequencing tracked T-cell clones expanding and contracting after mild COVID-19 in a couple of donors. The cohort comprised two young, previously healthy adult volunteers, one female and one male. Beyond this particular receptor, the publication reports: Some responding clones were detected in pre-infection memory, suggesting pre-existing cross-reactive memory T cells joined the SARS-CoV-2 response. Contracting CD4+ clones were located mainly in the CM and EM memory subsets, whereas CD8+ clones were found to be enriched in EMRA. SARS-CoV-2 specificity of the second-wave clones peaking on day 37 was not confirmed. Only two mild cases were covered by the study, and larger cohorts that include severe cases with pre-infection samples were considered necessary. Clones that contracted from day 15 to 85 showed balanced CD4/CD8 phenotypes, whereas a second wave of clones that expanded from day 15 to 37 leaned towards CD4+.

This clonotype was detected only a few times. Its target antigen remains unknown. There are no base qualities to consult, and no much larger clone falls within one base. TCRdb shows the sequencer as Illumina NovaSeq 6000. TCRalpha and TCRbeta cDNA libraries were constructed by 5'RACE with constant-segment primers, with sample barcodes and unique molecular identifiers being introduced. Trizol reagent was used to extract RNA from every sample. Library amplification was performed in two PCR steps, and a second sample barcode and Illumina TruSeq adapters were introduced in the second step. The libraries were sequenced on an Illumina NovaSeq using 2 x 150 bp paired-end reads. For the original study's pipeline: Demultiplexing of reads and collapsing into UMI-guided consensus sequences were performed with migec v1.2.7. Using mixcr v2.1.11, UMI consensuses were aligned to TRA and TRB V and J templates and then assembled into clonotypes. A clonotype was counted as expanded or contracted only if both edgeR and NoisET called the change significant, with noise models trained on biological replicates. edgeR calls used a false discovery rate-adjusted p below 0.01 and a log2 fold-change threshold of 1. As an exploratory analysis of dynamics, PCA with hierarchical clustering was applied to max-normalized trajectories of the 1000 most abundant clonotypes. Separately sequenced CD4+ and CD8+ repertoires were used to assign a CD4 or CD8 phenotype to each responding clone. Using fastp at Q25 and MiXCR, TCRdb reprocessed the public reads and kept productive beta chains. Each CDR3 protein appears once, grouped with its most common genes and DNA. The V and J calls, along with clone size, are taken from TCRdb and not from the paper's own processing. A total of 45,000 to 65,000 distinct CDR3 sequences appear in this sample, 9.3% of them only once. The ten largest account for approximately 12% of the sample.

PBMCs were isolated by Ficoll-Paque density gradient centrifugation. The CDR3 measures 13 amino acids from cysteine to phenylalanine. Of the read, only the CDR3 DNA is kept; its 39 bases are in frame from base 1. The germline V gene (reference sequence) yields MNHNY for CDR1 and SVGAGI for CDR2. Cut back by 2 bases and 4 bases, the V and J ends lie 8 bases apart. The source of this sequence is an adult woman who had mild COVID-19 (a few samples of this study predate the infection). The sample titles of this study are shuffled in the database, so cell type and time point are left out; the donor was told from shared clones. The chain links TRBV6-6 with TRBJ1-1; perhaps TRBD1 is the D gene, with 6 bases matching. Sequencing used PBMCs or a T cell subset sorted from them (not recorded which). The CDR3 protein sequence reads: CASSYMDSTEAFF. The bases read TGTGCCAGCAGTTACATGGACAGCACTGAAGCTTTCTTT.